The clone carrying this TCR beta chain was counted at least ten times. Germline V CDR1 and CDR2: ENHRY, SYGVKD. Trimming pared 3 bases from V and 10 bases from J, leaving 16 bases between. This CDR3 comprises 14 residues. The time point was: newly diagnosed GD, antithyroid drugs for less than 3 months. PBMC RNA served as the TCR library source. An endocrinology department in Xi'an, China, recruited the patients. This entry is derived from a study of regulatory T cells in long-lasting Graves disease. On the study more broadly: Recently diagnosed Graves' patients had received antithyroid drugs for under 3 months.

Researchers made TCR beta libraries by using iRepertoire HTBI primers and running Arm-PCR on CDR3 regions. TCRdb processed the multiplex PCR reads anew with MiXCR; each CDR3 protein has one entry. The profile shows 350,000 to 500,000 distinct CDR3 sequences, about 14% of them singletons. This sample also belongs to another study, concerning T cells in Graves' hyperthyroidism and ophthalmopathy. As that report states: Patients were excluded for uncontrolled infection, other autoimmune disease, pregnancy or lactation.

The chain is built from TRBV10-3 and TRBJ2-4; D is ambiguous. Sequences were derived from peripheral blood mononuclear cells (PBMCs), sampled at new diagnosis, from a patient treated with antithyroid drugs. The sequence came from a woman aged 50 to 60 with Graves disease. The CDR3, as DNA: TGTGCCATCAGTGATGGGTCCCTCAATAGGATTCAGTACTTC. This gives the protein CAISDGSLNRIQYF.